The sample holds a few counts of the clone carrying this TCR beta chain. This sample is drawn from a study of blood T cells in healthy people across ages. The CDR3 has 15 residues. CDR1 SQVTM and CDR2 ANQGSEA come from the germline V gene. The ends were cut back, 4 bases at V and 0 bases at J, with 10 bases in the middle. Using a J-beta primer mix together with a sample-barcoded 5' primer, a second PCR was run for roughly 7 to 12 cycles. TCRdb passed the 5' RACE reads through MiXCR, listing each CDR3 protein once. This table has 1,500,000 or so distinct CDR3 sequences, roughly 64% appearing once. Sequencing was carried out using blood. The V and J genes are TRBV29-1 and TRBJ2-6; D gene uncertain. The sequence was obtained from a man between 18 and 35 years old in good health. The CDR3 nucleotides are TGCAGCGTTGCGGAATTTCGCTCTGGGGCCAACGTCCTGACTTTC. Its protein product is CSVAEFRSGANVLTF.